Below are 6 T cell receptor beta chains sequenced from a single sample in a study of T cell changes during pregnancy in multiple sclerosis (dated by TCRdb to 2018 to 2020). Library generation was performed with the immunoSEQ multiplex PCR assay. This is the immuneACCESS table as TCRdb keeps it, with only in-frame sequences that have V and J called. A part of the clones is gone; compared with another copy, unresolved V genes explain less than half, and the rest is unexplained. Recorded for this sample are 55,000 to 65,000 clones; about 94% of them occurred a single time. Roughly 2.6% of the sample is taken by the ten largest. The source was CD8+ T cells from peripheral blood mononuclear cells, collected in the third trimester of pregnancy. The receptors were sampled from a female donor with multiple sclerosis, enrolled in a pregnancy study.

The V and J genes are TRBV27 and TRBJ1-1; 7 bases fit TRBD1. After removal of 5 bases from V and 11 bases from J, the junction contained 14 bases not matched to a gene. This CDR3 comprises 14 residues. Germline V lookup: CDR1 MNHEY, CDR2 SMNVEV (reference sequence). In DNA form, the CDR3 reads TGTGCCAGCAGTATGACAGGGACAATCCTGGACGCTTTCTTT. It yields the protein CASSMTGTILDAFF.

The chain couples TRBV4-1 to TRBJ2-5; 14 bases align to TRBD2. This CDR3 has 16 amino acids. Germline V CDR1 and CDR2: MGHRA, YSYEKL. J gave up 5 bases and V 0 bases, and 2 bases lay outside the gene matches. CDR3 region: CASSQDWTSGRETQYF. DNA for the CDR3: TGCGCCAGCAGCCAAGATTGGACTAGCGGGAGGGAGACCCAGTACTTC.

V gene TRBV2 combines with J gene TRBJ2-5, with TRBD2 matching 14 bases. Per the germline V gene, CDR1 is SNHLY and CDR2 is FYNNEI. With V trimmed by 4 bases and J by 4 bases, 8 bases remained unmatched. This CDR3 comprises 17 residues. The chain's CDR3 is CASSGLAGGRGGETQYF. The CDR3 nucleotides are TGTGCCAGCAGTGGACTAGCGGGAGGGCGAGGGGGAGAGACCCAGTACTTC.

The chain carries TRBV2 and TRBJ2-1; D possibly corresponds to TRBD2 (5 bases). CDR3 length equals 15 residues. CDR1 and CDR2 from the germline V gene are SNHLY and FYNNEI. The germline V and J ends were trimmed by 10 bases and 3 bases, with 19 bases remaining between them. This chain's CDR3 is CATRYRESSYNEQFF. CDR3 DNA sequence: TGTGCCACTCGGTATAGGGAGTCCAGCTACAATGAGCAGTTCTTC.

This clone was observed a few times. The genes are TRBV6-5 and TRBJ1-1; 11 bases line up with TRBD1. Germline V gene data show CDR1 as MNHEY and CDR2 as SVGAGI. With 4 bases clipped from V and 5 bases from J, the junction kept 9 bases outside the gene matches. This CDR3 contains 16 residues. In DNA, the CDR3 is TGTGCCAGCAGTTCGCTAGGACAGGGGGCGGTTACTGAAGCTTTCTTT. Translated: CASSSLGQGAVTEAFF.

The chain employs TRBV27 and TRBJ2-1, with D tentatively TRBD2 (6 bases). V lost 4 bases, J lost 10 bases, and 20 bases lay in between. The CDR3 extends over 15 amino acids. Germline CDR1 reads MNHEY; CDR2 reads SMNVEV (reference sequence). The CDR3 spells CASSSKTRGSGEQFF. CDR3 DNA: TGTGCCAGCAGTTCAAAGACCCGGGGTAGCGGAGAGCAGTTCTTC.